This T cell receptor beta chain was identified during a study of T cells after yellow fever vaccination. Study background: Preparing low-cell-number fractions relied on SMART-Seq v4 Ultra Low Input.

A universal primer site and UMIs were added as TCR cDNA was made by 5'RACE template switching. TCRdb itself ran the 5' RACE reads through MiXCR, one entry per CDR3 protein. This sample yields around 310,000 distinct CDR3 sequences, of which 3.6% are seen a single time; about 25% belongs to the top ten. CDR3 size: 15 residues. Germline V gene data show CDR1 as MNHEY and CDR2 as SVGEGT. V trimming: 7 bases; J trimming: 1 base; junction bases outside the gene matches: 7. Specimen: PBMCs, collected on the day of the yellow fever booster vaccination. The genes are TRBV6-2 or TRBV6-3 and TRBJ2-3, with 8 bases identical to TRBD2. The TCR was taken from a man between 18 and 29 years old who received the YFV17D yellow fever vaccine. The CDR3 bases are TGTGCCAGCACCCAGTGGCGGGGGGGCACAGATACGCAGTATTTT. Encoded protein: CASTQWRGGTDTQYF.